The clone carrying this T cell receptor (beta chain) was seen a handful of times. Antigen specificity is unknown. Each CDR3 protein is one row after TCRdb ran MiXCR on the 5' RACE reads. This table has 20,000 to 25,000 distinct CDR3 sequences, around 30% appearing once. Naive CD4+ cells had CD25+ Tregs removed. Study observations and caveats: Tumor memory CD4+ T cell TCR gene usage was found to cluster with blood and lymph node memory CD4+ cells and with lymph node naive CD4+ cells.

The J segment lost 2 bases and the V segment lost 1 base, leaving 4 bases of the junction unmatched. Germline lookup yields CDR1 GTSNPN and CDR2 SVGIG (reference sequence). There are 15 residues in the CDR3. The receptor's source is a female donor with breast cancer. The chain joins TRBV30 to TRBJ2-3, with TRBD1 matching over 9 bases. Material: tumor-infiltrating naive CD4+ T cells sorted from the breast tumor. Subset described: naive CD4+ T cells, CD4+CD45RA+CD25-. CDR3 nucleotide sequence: TGTGCCTGGAGTGCGGGGACAGGGAACACAGATACGCAGTATTTT. It yields the protein CAWSAGTGNTDTQYF.